The rows below give T cell receptor beta chains drawn from one sample of a study of a mutant IDH1 vaccine in newly diagnosed glioma. Their antigens remain unidentified. Assay: immunoSEQ multiplex PCR; the TCRdb copy retains only in-frame clones and omits some. This table has tens of thousands of clones, 65% to 90% appearing once. The sequencing here drew on PBMCs, taken from a glioma patient whose treatment included an IDH1 peptide vaccine. The origin of the receptors is a woman between 18 and 29 years old with glioma. Some clones in this sample may be carry-over from other donors' samples. Both conserved end residues are part of each CDR3. The D gene is left open where the match is weak. Size is omitted from some rows. Given values are once, few, many or a class for expanded clones.

v_gene	abundance	j_gene	d_gene	CDR3nt	CDR3aa
TRBV27	-	TRBJ2-2	-	TGTGCCAGCAGTCGTGGTCAGAACCCCGGGGAGCTGTCTTTT	CASSRGQNPGELSF
TRBV9	-	TRBJ1-2	-	TGTGCCAGCAGCGCGCCCCAGGGTGGTGGCTACACCTTC	CASSAPQGGGYTF
TRBV9	few	TRBJ1-1	-	TGTGCCAGCAGCCAGAGGCCGAACACTGAAGCTTTCTTT	CASSQRPNTEAFF
TRBV14	-	TRBJ1-2	-	TGTGCCAGCAGCCAGGAACTGCTTGGATATGGCTACACCTTC	CASSQELLGYGYTF
TRBV9	-	TRBJ2-2	TRBD1	TGTGCCAGCAGCGTAGACTGGACAGGGGGCATTGCCGGGGAGCTGTTTTTT	CASSVDWTGGIAGELFF
TRBV21-1	-	TRBJ1-5	-	TGTGCCAGCAGCTATCAGCCCCAGCATTTT	CASSYQPQHF
TRBV6-1	-	TRBJ2-1	TRBD2	TGTGCCAGCAGTCAAGCCCTAGCGGAAGGTTCCGACTCCTACAATGAGCAGTTCTTC	CASSQALAEGSDSYNEQFF
TRBV5-6	-	TRBJ1-2	-	TGTGCCAGCAGCTTGTTACCTAGACCTCCTAACTATGGCTACACCTTC	CASSLLPRPPNYGYTF
TRBV5-1	once	TRBJ1-1	-	TGCGCCAGCAGCTTGGAGGGTTTATGGGGGACTGAAGCTTTCTTT	CASSLEGLWGTEAFF
TRBV23-1	-	TRBJ1-2	-	TGCGCCGCTGGCCGCGGCTACACCTTC	CAAGRGYTF
TRBV5-1	-	TRBJ2-7	-	TGCGCCAGCAGCTTGTTGGCGGGGAGGTATTACGAGCAGTACTTC	CASSLLAGRYYEQYF
TRBV7-9	-	TRBJ1-2	-	TGTGCCAGCAGCGAGGAACCCGGCTACACCTTC	CASSEEPGYTF
TRBV4-3	-	TRBJ1-4	-	TGCGCCAGCAGCCAAGCCCGGAGGGAAAAACTGTTTTTT	CASSQARREKLFF
TRBV2	-	TRBJ1-6	TRBD1	TGTGCCAGCAGTGCGACAGGGGAGAATTCACCCCTCCACTTT	CASSATGENSPLHF
TRBV27	-	TRBJ2-5	-	TGTGCCAGCAGATCATGGGGGGAAGAGACCCAGTACTTC	CASRSWGEETQYF
TRBV7-9	few	TRBJ1-2	-	TGTGCCAGCAGCTCAGGACTCGGGGGCTACACCTTC	CASSSGLGGYTF
TRBV5-1	-	TRBJ2-7	TRBD1	TGCGCCAGCAGATCGACAGGGTCCGCCTACGAGCAGTACTTC	CASRSTGSAYEQYF
TRBV9	-	TRBJ1-6	-	TGTGCCAGCAGCGATCGAACGAATTCACCCCTCCACTTT	CASSDRTNSPLHF
TRBV4-2	once	TRBJ2-3	-	TGTGCCAGCAGCCAAGCGGGTGCGAGAGGGACGGATACGCAGTATTTT	CASSQAGARGTDTQYF
TRBV10-2	-	TRBJ2-1	TRBD2	TGCGCCAGCAGTGACTGGACTAGCGGGAAAACCGGTGAGCAGTTCTTC	CASSDWTSGKTGEQFF
TRBV6-5	-	TRBJ2-7	-	TGTGCCAGCAGTTACAGGACACAAGACTACGAGCAGTACTTC	CASSYRTQDYEQYF
TRBV5-6	-	TRBJ2-3	TRBD2	TGTGCCAGCGTCCGTAACGGGGGGGCCCAAGCAGATACGCAGTATTTT	CASVRNGGAQADTQYF
TRBV6-5	medium-sized	TRBJ1-4	-	TGTGCCAGCAGCCAAACCCAGGGATTGGAAAAACTGTTTTTT	CASSQTQGLEKLFF
TRBV7-2	-	TRBJ1-1	-	TGTGCCAGCAGCTCTCTAGGGGTCCGCGACACTGAAGCTTTCTTT	CASSSLGVRDTEAFF
TRBV7-2	-	TRBJ2-1	-	TGTGCCAGCAGCTTACAAGTCTACAATGAGCAGTTCTTC	CASSLQVYNEQFF
TRBV7-2	-	TRBJ2-5	TRBD2	TGTGCCAGCAGCGGCCGACCTAGCGGGGGTAAAGAGACCCAGTACTTC	CASSGRPSGGKETQYF
TRBV27	-	TRBJ2-2	-	TGTGCCAGCCTAGCGAACGGGGAGCTGTTTTTT	CASLANGELFF
TRBV7-9	-	TRBJ2-3	TRBD2	TGTGCCAGCAGCCCCGGGACTAGCGGACCCACAGATACGCAGTATTTT	CASSPGTSGPTDTQYF
TRBV5-1	-	TRBJ2-7	TRBD2	TGCGCCAGCAGCGAGTTAGCGGGTCACGAGCAGTACTTC	CASSELAGHEQYF
TRBV4-3	-	TRBJ2-5	TRBD2	TGCGCCAGCAGCCTGATTAGCGGGGGGGCCGGCCAAGAGACCCAGTACTTC	CASSLISGGAGQETQYF
TRBV7-9	-	TRBJ1-6	-	TGTGCCAGCAAAATGAGGGGGGCGATTTTGGATTCACCCCTCCACTTT	CASKMRGAILDSPLHF
TRBV7-2	-	TRBJ1-1	-	TGTGCCAGCAGCTTTAAGGTGAACACTGAAGCTTTCTTT	CASSFKVNTEAFF